The 32 T cell receptor beta chains given below trace back to one sample, sequenced in a study of siplizumab effects on memory and regulatory T cells. TCRdb's copy holds only in-frame clones and misses some; the assay was immunoSEQ multiplex PCR. Of about 100,000 clones in the sample, about 90% are singletons; the top ten hold under 0.15%. The specimen sequenced was CD4+ T cells sorted from blood. All receptors come from a human donor in good health.

This chain connects TRBV5-4 to TRBJ1-1; D possibly corresponds to TRBD1 (5 bases). Trimming removed 0 bases at V and 3 bases at J, with 9 bases between. Germline V gene data show CDR1 as SGHNT and CDR2 as YYREEE (reference sequence). The CDR3 spans 14 residues. CDR3 in amino acids: CASSLGAGDTEAFF. The CDR3 DNA follows: TGTGCCAGCAGCTTGGGGGCGGGGGACACTGAAGCTTTCTTT.

This chain joins TRBV7-9 and TRBJ1-1; D is perhaps TRBD1 (6 bases). CDR3 length: 16 amino acids. Germline CDR1 reads SEHNR; CDR2 reads FQNEAQ (reference sequence). Trimming pared 5 bases from V and 4 bases from J, leaving 20 bases between. CDR3 in DNA: TGTGCCAGCAGCCCAGGTGGTGGACAGAGCTTCACTGAAGCTTTCTTT. Encoded protein: CASSPGGGQSFTEAFF. The full variable domain, in which reference TRBV7-9 and TRBJ1-1 provide the parts outside the CDR3, is DTGVSQNPRHKITKRGQNVTFRCDPISEHNRLYWYRQTLGQGPEFLTYFQNEAQLEKSRLLSDRFSAERPKGSFSTLEIQRTEQGDSAMYLCASSPGGGQSFTEAFFGQGTRLTVV.

The chain couples TRBV6-1 to TRBJ2-1; possible D gene TRBD1, 5 bases. Trimming took off 1 base at V and 8 bases at J, with 12 bases between the two ends. The CDR3 totals 14 residues. Germline values: CDR1 MNHNS, CDR2 SASEGT. The CDR3 DNA reads TGTGCCAGCAGTGAAGTGGCAGGGTACGATGAGCAGTTCTTC. Residues: CASSEVAGYDEQFF.

Only one count was recorded for this clone. The chain is built from TRBV6-5 and TRBJ1-1; D is ambiguous. Trimming took 6 bases from V and 2 from J, leaving 13 bases between them. The length of the CDR3 is 14 residues. CDR1 is MNHEY and CDR2 is SVGAGI in the germline V gene. Here the CDR3 reads CASSDEGRNTEAFF. The DNA for the CDR3 is TGTGCCAGCAGCGACGAAGGCCGAAACACTGAAGCTTTCTTT.

J is TRBJ2-1 and V is TRBV2; a weak D match, TRBD2 (5 bases). Trimming pared 11 bases from V and 6 bases from J, leaving 11 bases between. The CDR3 runs to 11 residues. The germline V gene encodes CDR1 SNHLY and CDR2 FYNNEI. The chain's CDR3 is CARADRNEQFF. In DNA form, the CDR3 reads TGTGCCCGAGCGGACCGCAATGAGCAGTTCTTC.

The CDR3 coding sequence is TGTGCCAGCAGCGAGGTTTATTCACCCCTCCACTTT. Protein: CASSEVYSPLHF. The chain has TRBV7-2 and TRBJ1-6; no clear D gene. CDR3 length equals 12 residues. Germline V lookup: CDR1 SGHTA, CDR2 FQGNSA. The germline V and J ends were trimmed by 5 bases and 8 bases, with 7 bases remaining between them.

This chain connects TRBV9 to TRBJ2-7; 10 positions agree with TRBD2. CDR1 is SGDLS and CDR2 is YYNGEE in the germline V gene. The CDR3 loop spans 16 amino acids. V shed 0 bases, J shed 4 bases, and the junction held 7 bases outside the gene matches. CDR3 DNA: TGTGCCAGCAGCGTAGCGGCTAGCGGGGGCGCATACGAGCAGTACTTC. It translates to CASSVAASGGAYEQYF. Together with reference TRBV9 and TRBJ2-7, the CDR3 gives the full variable domain: DSGVTQTPKHLITATGQRVTLRCSPRSGDLSVYWYQQSLDQGLQFLIQYYNGEERAKGNILERFSAQQFPDLHSELNLSSLELGDSALYFCASSVAASGGAYEQYFGPGTRLTVT.

This chain uses TRBV28 with TRBJ1-4, with D possibly being TRBD1 (6 bases). CDR3 length: 16 amino acids. Germline CDR1 and CDR2: MDHEN and SYDVKM. Trimming left V 3 bases short and J 8 bases short, with 19 bases between. The chain's CDR3 is CASSLAGELGYEKLFF. CDR3 in DNA: TGTGCCAGCAGTTTGGCAGGGGAGTTGGGGTACGAAAAACTGTTTTTT.

The gene calls are TRBV6-9 and TRBJ2-7, with 12 bases aligning to TRBD1. Germline assignment: CDR1 MNHGY and CDR2 SVAAGI. This CDR3 is built from 15 residues. V lost 3 bases and J lost 3; bases outside the gene matches: 3. The DNA of the CDR3 is TGTGCCAGCAGTTACCGGGACAGGGGGCTCTACGAGCAGTACTTC. Translation: CASSYRDRGLYEQYF.

The chain is built from TRBV30 and TRBJ1-1; D is uncertain. Germline V gene sequence: CDR1 GTSNPN, CDR2 SVGIG (reference sequence). The CDR3 sequence is 11 residues long. Deletions cut 3 bases from V and 6 bases from J, with 8 bases between. The CDR3 region has the DNA TGTGCCTGGAGAGCATTTGCTGAAGCTTTCTTT. Translation gives CAWRAFAEAFF.

The chain carries TRBV7-2 and TRBJ2-2; D remains ambiguous. Germline values: CDR1 SGHTA, CDR2 FQGNSA. The V end was cut by 4 bases, the J end by 0 bases, with 12 bases between. The CDR3 spans 16 residues. DNA for the CDR3: TGTGCCAGCAGCTCCTCCGGGCAGACGAACACCGGGGAGCTGTTTTTT. Its protein product is CASSSSGQTNTGELFF.

The gene calls are TRBV14 and TRBJ1-1; a possible D gene is TRBD1 (6 bases). Trimming pared 5 bases from V and 5 bases from J, leaving 18 bases between. There are 15 residues in the CDR3. The V gene's germline CDR1 is SGHDN and CDR2 FVKESK. This CDR3 is CASSRQAGRGTEAFF. The CDR3 bases are TGTGCCAGCAGCAGACAGGCGGGACGAGGTACTGAAGCTTTCTTT.

The chain has TRBV10-1 and TRBJ2-1; 9 bases align to TRBD2. The ends lost 2 bases at V and 2 bases at J; junction bases unmatched: 1. There are 15 residues in the CDR3. The germline gives CDR1 WNHNN, CDR2 SYGVQD (reference sequence). The CDR3 nucleotides are TGCGCCAGCAGTGAGAGACTAGCGGCCTACAATGAGCAGTTCTTC. This encodes CASSERLAAYNEQFF.

V gene TRBV5-4 combines with J gene TRBJ2-2; D possibly corresponds to TRBD1 (6 bases). This CDR3 region has 16 residues. Trimming took off 4 bases at V and 0 bases at J, with 13 bases between the two ends. CDR1 is SGHNT and CDR2 is YYREEE in the germline V gene (reference sequence). The CDR3 nucleotides are TGTGCCAGCAGCACAGGACAGAATCCGAACACCGGGGAGCTGTTTTTT. Encoded protein: CASSTGQNPNTGELFF.

This clone was observed once. The chain has TRBV28 and TRBJ1-5, with D hard to call. Germline CDR1 reads MDHEN; CDR2 reads SYDVKM. The CDR3 extends over 14 amino acids. Trimming pared 5 bases from V and 6 bases from J, leaving 14 bases between. This chain's CDR3 is CASSNVPTSQPQHF. The DNA for the CDR3 is TGTGCCAGCAGTAACGTCCCGACGAGTCAGCCCCAGCATTTT.

The chain is built from TRBV28 and TRBJ1-6, with D hard to call. Germline CDR1 MDHEN, CDR2 SYDVKM. The length of the CDR3 is 12 residues. The ends were cut back, 9 bases at V and 8 bases at J, with 11 bases in the middle. The CDR3 region has the DNA TGTGCCAGTGGGAGCGCTTATTCACCCCTCCACTTT. Amino acid sequence: CASGSAYSPLHF. The whole variable domain, filled in from reference TRBV28 and TRBJ1-6, reads DVKVTQSSRYLVKRTGEKVFLECVQDMDHENMFWYRQDPGLGLRLIYFSYDVKMKEKGDIPEGYSVSREKKERFSLILESASTNQTSMYLCASGSAYSPLHFGNGTRLTVT.

The chain recombines TRBV4-3 with TRBJ2-7; D call uncertain. This CDR3 region has 15 residues. CDR1 LGHNA and CDR2 YSLEER come from the germline V gene. V dropped 4 bases and J dropped 5 bases, with 18 bases sitting between them. The CDR3 sequence: CASSPGPQSFDEQYF. The DNA for the CDR3 is TGCGCCAGCAGCCCCGGACCTCAATCCTTCGACGAGCAGTACTTC.

The CDR3 loop is CASWDRGLSRPHTEAFF. CDR3 DNA: TGTGCTAGTTGGGACAGGGGGTTGTCGAGACCGCACACTGAAGCTTTCTTT. This chain links TRBV12-5 with TRBJ1-1; 11 nucleotides agree with TRBD1. Per the germline V gene, CDR1 is LGHNT and CDR2 is FRNRAP. The CDR3 is 17 amino acids. V shed 8 bases and J 3 bases; nucleotides not matched to a gene: 14.

This chain links TRBV28 with TRBJ2-1; 11 bases align to TRBD2. CDR1 is MDHEN, CDR2 SYDVKM, per germline. V lost 7 bases to trimming and J lost 10 bases; unmatched junction nucleotides: 18. This CDR3 comprises 17 residues. In nucleotides, the CDR3 is TGTGCCAGCATTTTTGCTAGCGGGGGGCGCGGGCTTAGCGAGCAGTTCTTC. Translation gives CASIFASGGRGLSEQFF.

The chain couples TRBV2 to TRBJ2-1; D ambiguous. Germline V gene lookup returns CDR1 SNHLY and CDR2 FYNNEI. The CDR3 is 16 amino acids. V was cut by 8 bases and J by 0 bases, with 17 bases left in between. The CDR3 bases are TGTGCCAGCGTTGAGAAGACTGTAAGCTCCTACAATGAGCAGTTCTTC. Translation gives CASVEKTVSSYNEQFF.

CDR3 nucleotide sequence: TGTGCCAGCTCCCCCGACAGGGATACTACGCAGTATTTT. It yields the protein CASSPDRDTTQYF. The chain employs TRBV18 and TRBJ2-3; TRBD1 matches 7 bases. Germline lookup yields CDR1 KGHSH and CDR2 LQKENI. Trimming removed 6 bases from V and 8 bases from J; junction bases left unmatched: 8. This CDR3 region has 13 residues.

The chain has TRBV7-2 and TRBJ2-1; a possible D gene is TRBD2 (6 bases). V was shortened by 0 bases and J by 6 bases, with 9 bases between the two germline ends. The CDR3 loop spans 14 amino acids. The germline V gene encodes CDR1 SGHTA and CDR2 FQGNSA. As DNA, the CDR3 is TGTGCCAGCAGCTTAGCTAGCGGAATCAATGAGCAGTTCTTC. Encoded protein: CASSLASGINEQFF.

This clone was counted once. V usage is TRBV5-6 and J usage is TRBJ2-3; D may be TRBD2 (5 bases). CDR1 and CDR2 (germline): SGHDT, YYEEEE. CDR3 length: 13 residues. The V and J ends lost 5 bases and 0 bases respectively, with 7 bases between them. CDR3 amino acids: CASRGLSTDTQYF. The CDR3 bases are TGTGCCAGCAGAGGACTTAGCACAGATACGCAGTATTTT.

This clone was recorded only once. The CDR3 is CASSPRLAGAKNIQYF. CDR3 in DNA: TGTGCCAGCAGCCCTCGACTAGCGGGGGCCAAAAACATTCAGTACTTC. The rearrangement uses TRBV7-8 and TRBJ2-4, with TRBD2 identical over 11 bases. Germline V gene data show CDR1 as SGHVS and CDR2 as FQNEAQ. This CDR3 contains 16 residues. V lost 5 bases to trimming and J lost 1 base; unmatched junction nucleotides: 4. The full variable domain, rest sourced from reference TRBV7-8 and TRBJ2-4, is GAGVSQSPRYKVAKRGQDVALRCDPISGHVSLFWYQQALGQGPEFLTYFQNEAQLDKSGLPSDRFFAERPEGSVSTLKIQRTQQEDSAVYLCASSPRLAGAKNIQYFGAGTRLSVL.

This chain joins TRBV7-3 and TRBJ2-5; 11 bases map to TRBD2. With 2 bases clipped from V and 5 bases from J, the junction kept 7 bases outside the gene matches. Germline V gives CDR1 SGHTA, CDR2 FQGTGA. The CDR3 spans 16 residues. CDR3 in amino acids: CASSLVLAGGWETQYF. The DNA for the CDR3 is TGTGCCAGCAGCTTAGTCCTAGCGGGGGGCTGGGAGACCCAGTACTTC.

This chain uses TRBV19 with TRBJ1-3, with D maybe TRBD1 (5 bases). CDR1 and CDR2 from the germline V gene are LNHDA and SQIVND (reference sequence). CDR3 size: 15 residues. V was clipped by 6 bases and J by 0 bases, with 12 bases between them. CDR3 protein: CASSTRGTSGNTIYF. CDR3 nucleotide sequence: TGTGCCAGTAGCACGAGAGGGACCTCTGGAAACACCATATATTTT.

This chain connects TRBV18 to TRBJ1-3; the match to TRBD1 covers 8 bases. The CDR3 totals 16 residues. CDR1 and CDR2 (germline): KGHSH, LQKENI. Unmatched junction bases numbered 10, after V lost 5 bases and J lost 4 bases. In DNA form, the CDR3 reads TGTGCCAGCTCATCAAACAAGACAGGGGCCGGAAACACCATATATTTT. Protein sequence: CASSSNKTGAGNTIYF.

This chain uses TRBV6-1 with TRBJ2-7; D perhaps matches TRBD1 (5 bases). The CDR3 contains 12 residues. Germline V gene sequence: CDR1 MNHNS, CDR2 SASEGT. The ends were cut back, 3 bases at V and 5 bases at J, with 8 bases in the middle. The CDR3 loop reads CASSDRVHEQYF. The CDR3 nucleotides read TGTGCCAGCAGTGACAGGGTGCACGAGCAGTACTTC.

The J gene is TRBJ2-5, the V gene TRBV5-1, with 7 nucleotides matching TRBD1. J gave up 5 bases and V 3 bases, and 13 bases lay outside the gene matches. Germline CDR1 is SGHRS and CDR2 is YFSETQ. The CDR3 loop spans 16 amino acids. CDR3 coding DNA: TGCGCCAGCAGCTCGTGGACAGGCGCTGAGCTTGAGACCCAGTACTTC. This translates into CASSSWTGAELETQYF.

V usage is TRBV4-3 and J usage is TRBJ2-7; 8 nucleotides match TRBD2. The CDR3 runs to 15 residues. The trim removed 2 bases at V and 5 bases at J, leaving 8 bases unmatched. Germline-derived CDR1 and CDR2 are LGHNA and YSLEER. The CDR3 sequence is CASSQSRTSFHEQYF. The CDR3 nucleotides are TGCGCCAGCAGCCAAAGTAGGACTAGCTTCCACGAGCAGTACTTC.

V is TRBV15 and J is TRBJ2-3; D might be TRBD1 or TRBD2, each matching 5 bases. Trimming pared 5 bases from V and 5 bases from J, leaving 11 bases between. This CDR3 contains 13 residues. Germline V gene lookup returns CDR1 LNHNV and CDR2 YYDKDF (reference sequence). CDR3: CATSGVGVDTQYF. CDR3 nucleotides: TGTGCCACCAGCGGTGTGGGGGTAGATACGCAGTATTTT.

V usage is TRBV2 and J usage is TRBJ2-7, with D perhaps matching TRBD1 or TRBD2 (5 bases each). This CDR3 spans 19 amino acids. Between the trimmed V and J ends, which lost 4 bases and 4 bases, there was a span of 29 bases. In germline, CDR1 is SNHLY, CDR2 FYNNEI. The CDR3 region is CASSVYPGTAGTVTYEQYF. The CDR3 DNA follows: TGTGCCAGCAGTGTATACCCGGGCACAGCCGGGACCGTAACTTACGAGCAGTACTTC. The full variable domain, in which reference TRBV2 and TRBJ2-7 provide the parts outside the CDR3, is EPEVTQTPSHQVTQMGQEVILRCVPISNHLYFYWYRQILGQKVEFLVSFYNNEISEKSEIFDDQFSVERPDGSNFTLKIRSTKLEDSAMYFCASSVYPGTAGTVTYEQYFGPGTRLTVT.